A selection of T cell receptor beta chains follows, all from one sample in a study of blood T cell repertoires in COVID-19. Using immunoSEQ multiplex PCR, the repertoire was profiled, and TCRdb retains in-frame clones only, with some absent. Counted here are around 140,000 clones, under 90% occurring once; the ten biggest clones make up approximately 3.5%. The sequencing input was peripheral blood. These receptors originate from a man aged 70 or older who had recovered from COVID-19. The CDR3 runs from the conserved cysteine through the conserved F or W. Fields, in order: J gene, clone size, D gene, V gene, CDR3 protein, CDR3 DNA. The D gene is left open where the match is weak. Size tells how often a clone was seen (once, few, many) or the class of an expanded clone, and some rows leave it out.

J: TRBJ1-2; size: NA; D: NA; V: TRBV5-1; CDR3: CASSLGAGIYGYTF; DNA: TGCGCCAGCAGCTTGGGGGCGGGAATCTATGGCTACACCTTC
J: TRBJ2-7; size: NA; D: TRBD1; V: TRBV19; CDR3: CASSTTPMTGMGRVQYF; DNA: TGTGCCAGTAGTACTACCCCCATGACAGGGATGGGCAGGGTGCAGTACTTC
J: TRBJ1-2; size: NA; D: NA; V: TRBV9; CDR3: CASSVYWLDSPSYGYTF; DNA: TGTGCCAGCAGCGTCTATTGGTTGGACTCTCCATCCTATGGCTACACCTTC
J: TRBJ2-3; size: NA; D: TRBD2; V: TRBV7-8; CDR3: CASSLGVAGDTDTQYF; DNA: TGTGCCAGCAGCTTAGGGGTAGCGGGAGATACAGATACGCAGTATTTT
J: TRBJ2-7; size: NA; D: TRBD2; V: TRBV10-3; CDR3: CAIRGSSLAGGIDYEQYF; DNA: TGTGCCATCCGCGGCTCCTCGCTAGCGGGAGGGATAGACTACGAGCAGTACTTC
J: TRBJ1-4; size: NA; D: NA; V: TRBV5-1; CDR3: CASSSTPATNEKLFF; DNA: TGCGCCAGCAGCTCAACACCCGCAACTAATGAAAAACTGTTTTTT
J: TRBJ2-7; size: NA; D: NA; V: TRBV14; CDR3: CASSPSAKAPYEQYF; DNA: TGTGCCAGCAGCCCAAGCGCCAAAGCCCCTTACGAGCAGTACTTC
J: TRBJ2-7; size: NA; D: NA; V: TRBV2; CDR3: CASSEYGSPYEQYF; DNA: TGTGCCAGCAGTGAATACGGGTCACCCTACGAGCAGTACTTC
J: TRBJ1-1; size: NA; D: NA; V: TRBV5-4; CDR3: CASSSLEGTEAFF; DNA: TGTGCCAGCAGCTCCCTAGAGGGCACTGAAGCTTTCTTT
J: TRBJ1-1; size: NA; D: NA; V: TRBV24-1; CDR3: CATSDLPAGIEAFF; DNA: TGTGCCACCAGTGATTTGCCCGCAGGGATTGAAGCTTTCTTT
J: TRBJ2-7; size: NA; D: TRBD1; V: TRBV29-1; CDR3: CSVQGQGFYEQYF; DNA: TGCAGCGTGCAGGGACAGGGGTTCTACGAGCAGTACTTC
J: TRBJ2-7; size: NA; D: TRBD1; V: TRBV4-1; CDR3: CASSNYLRTGTDSYEQYF; DNA: TGCGCCAGCAGCAATTATTTAAGGACCGGGACAGACTCCTACGAGCAGTACTTC
J: TRBJ1-1; size: NA; D: NA; V: TRBV6-6; CDR3: CASSDDRPTEAFF; DNA: TGTGCCAGCAGTGACGACAGGCCCACTGAAGCTTTCTTT
J: TRBJ2-7; size: few; D: TRBD2; V: TRBV7-6; CDR3: CASSLAGTSGGYEQYF; DNA: TGTGCCAGCAGCTTAGCGGGTACATCGGGAGGTTACGAGCAGTACTTC
J: TRBJ1-6; size: NA; D: TRBD1; V: TRBV19; CDR3: CASSIGTAYNSPLHF; DNA: TGTGCCAGTAGTATCGGGACAGCATATAATTCACCCCTCCACTTT
J: TRBJ2-3; size: NA; D: NA; V: TRBV19; CDR3: CASSLDLRLTDTQYF; DNA: TGTGCCAGTAGTTTAGACCTGAGGCTCACAGATACGCAGTATTTT
J: TRBJ2-2; size: few; D: NA; V: TRBV5-1; CDR3: CASSLMSGPWGTGELFF; DNA: TGCGCCAGCAGCTTAATGAGCGGGCCCTGGGGGACCGGGGAGCTGTTTTTT
J: TRBJ2-1; size: NA; D: TRBD1; V: TRBV24-1; CDR3: CATRGQGGSNEQFF; DNA: TGTGCCACCAGGGGACAGGGAGGCTCGAATGAGCAGTTCTTC
J: TRBJ2-1; size: NA; D: NA; V: TRBV10-2; CDR3: CASSEPQRGSIINEQFF; DNA: TGCGCCAGCAGTGAGCCCCAGCGAGGGAGCATTATCAATGAGCAGTTCTTC
J: TRBJ2-3; size: NA; D: TRBD2; V: TRBV2; CDR3: CASSESGRGPDTQYF; DNA: TGTGCCAGCAGTGAAAGCGGGAGAGGGCCAGATACGCAGTATTTT
J: TRBJ2-2; size: NA; D: TRBD2; V: TRBV6-5; CDR3: CASSYFVGRGGELFF; DNA: TGTGCCAGCAGTTACTTTGTCGGGAGGGGCGGGGAGCTGTTTTTT
J: TRBJ2-7; size: NA; D: TRBD1; V: TRBV19; CDR3: CASRGTASYEQYF; DNA: TGTGCCAGTAGGGGGACAGCTTCCTACGAGCAGTACTTC
J: TRBJ2-7; size: NA; D: TRBD2; V: TRBV2; CDR3: CASSEASGLAGCEQYF; DNA: TGTGCCAGCAGTGAAGCTTCGGGACTAGCGGGATGTGAGCAGTACTTC
J: TRBJ1-3; size: NA; D: NA; V: TRBV7-9; CDR3: CASSLGEGNTIYF; DNA: TGTGCCAGCAGCTTAGGGGAGGGAAACACCATATATTTT
J: TRBJ2-1; size: NA; D: TRBD1; V: TRBV19; CDR3: CASRDRGRDDEQFF; DNA: TGTGCCAGTAGAGACAGGGGGCGGGACGATGAGCAGTTCTTC
J: TRBJ2-2; size: NA; D: TRBD1; V: TRBV5-1; CDR3: CASSPPDRGASTGELFF; DNA: TGCGCCAGCAGCCCGCCGGACAGGGGAGCTAGTACCGGGGAGCTGTTTTTT
J: TRBJ1-1; size: NA; D: NA; V: TRBV5-1; CDR3: CASSSGVQGTLW; DNA: TGCGCCAGCAGCTCCGGGGTTCAGGGGACGCTTTGG
J: TRBJ1-5; size: NA; D: TRBD1; V: TRBV28; CDR3: CASSFHRGGNSNF; DNA: TGTGCCAGCAGTTTTCACAGGGGCGGGAACTCGAATTTT
J: TRBJ1-3; size: NA; D: NA; V: TRBV14; CDR3: CASSHGYRLSGNTIYF; DNA: TGTGCCAGCAGCCATGGCTACAGGCTCTCTGGAAACACCATATATTTT
J: TRBJ2-1; size: NA; D: NA; V: TRBV4-3; CDR3: CASSQDHESRNEQFF; DNA: TGCGCCAGCAGCCAAGATCACGAGAGTCGCAATGAGCAGTTCTTC
J: TRBJ1-2; size: NA; D: NA; V: TRBV7-8; CDR3: CASSLAPGSNYGYTF; DNA: TGTGCCAGCAGCTTAGCCCCAGGGTCCAACTATGGCTACACCTTC
J: TRBJ2-2; size: NA; D: NA; V: TRBV9; CDR3: CASSLHRDLNTGELFF; DNA: TGTGCCAGCAGCCTTCACCGGGACTTGAACACCGGGGAGCTGTTTTTT
J: TRBJ2-2; size: NA; D: TRBD2; V: TRBV25-1; CDR3: CASRPSGRINTGELFF; DNA: TGTGCCAGCAGGCCTAGCGGGAGGATTAACACCGGGGAGCTGTTTTTT
J: TRBJ1-1; size: once; D: NA; V: TRBV4-1; CDR3: CASSQEWQAEAFF; DNA: TGCGCCAGCAGCCAAGAGTGGCAGGCTGAAGCTTTCTTT
J: TRBJ1-2; size: NA; D: TRBD1; V: TRBV5-4; CDR3: CASSARGQGVRGYTF; DNA: TGTGCCAGCAGCGCGAGGGGACAGGGTGTGCGAGGCTACACCTTC
J: TRBJ2-3; size: many; D: TRBD2; V: TRBV10-3; CDR3: CAISGGLATRTDTQYF; DNA: TGTGCCATCAGTGGGGGACTAGCGACGCGAACAGATACGCAGTATTTT
J: TRBJ1-1; size: few; D: NA; V: TRBV29-1; CDR3: CSVLTGNTEAFF; DNA: TGCAGCGTCCTGACTGGGAACACTGAAGCTTTCTTT
J: TRBJ2-5; size: NA; D: NA; V: TRBV5-1; CDR3: CASSLAEWASGYQETQYF; DNA: TGCGCCAGCAGCTTGGCCGAGTGGGCTTCAGGGTACCAAGAGACCCAGTACTTC
J: TRBJ2-1; size: NA; D: TRBD2; V: TRBV10-3; CDR3: CAISESLAGGREQFF; DNA: TGTGCCATCAGTGAGTCGCTAGCGGGAGGTAGGGAGCAGTTCTTC
J: TRBJ2-7; size: once; D: TRBD1; V: TRBV10-3; CDR3: CAISDRDRADEQYF; DNA: TGTGCCATCAGTGACAGGGACAGGGCGGACGAGCAGTACTTC
J: TRBJ2-1; size: NA; D: TRBD2; V: TRBV7-9; CDR3: CASRAGLDNEQFF; DNA: TGTGCCAGCAGGGCGGGACTAGACAATGAGCAGTTCTTC
J: TRBJ1-1; size: NA; D: NA; V: TRBV27; CDR3: CASSLFRGKEAFF; DNA: TGTGCCAGCAGCTTATTCAGGGGTAAGGAAGCTTTCTTT
J: TRBJ2-1; size: NA; D: NA; V: TRBV6-2/TRBV6-3; CDR3: CASSYSTAARAFF; DNA: TGTGCCAGCAGTTACTCGACCGCCGCGAGGGCGTTCTTC
J: TRBJ2-1; size: NA; D: NA; V: TRBV11-3; CDR3: CASSPGVDRSSYNEQFF; DNA: TGTGCCAGCAGCCCAGGGGTGGACAGAAGCTCCTACAATGAGCAGTTCTTC
J: TRBJ2-7; size: NA; D: TRBD1; V: TRBV7-2; CDR3: CASSLPTTGGDEQYF; DNA: TGTGCCAGCAGCTTACCAACGACAGGGGGCGACGAGCAGTACTTC
J: TRBJ1-2; size: few; D: TRBD1; V: TRBV25-1; CDR3: CASSGTGGKNYGYTF; DNA: TGTGCCAGCTCCGGGACAGGGGGAAAAAACTATGGCTACACCTTC
J: TRBJ1-5; size: NA; D: NA; V: TRBV5-8; CDR3: CASSLGAGGNQPQHF; DNA: TGTGCCAGCAGCTTGGGGGCGGGGGGCAATCAGCCCCAGCATTTT
J: TRBJ2-7; size: many; D: TRBD2; V: TRBV30; CDR3: CAYGTSSYEQYF; DNA: TGTGCATACGGGACTAGTAGTTACGAGCAGTACTTC
J: TRBJ2-1; size: NA; D: NA; V: TRBV27; CDR3: CASSQKAINEQFF; DNA: TGTGCCAGCAGCCAAAAAGCCATCAATGAGCAGTTCTTC
J: TRBJ2-1; size: NA; D: NA; V: TRBV12-3/TRBV12-4; CDR3: CASSHFYNEQFF; DNA: TGTGCCAGCAGCCATTTTTACAATGAGCAGTTCTTC
J: TRBJ2-7; size: few; D: TRBD2; V: TRBV25-1; CDR3: CASSPSGGSYEQYF; DNA: TGTGCCAGCTCCCCTAGCGGGGGGTCGTACGAGCAGTACTTC
J: TRBJ2-5; size: NA; D: NA; V: TRBV4-1; CDR3: CASSQALGQGETQYF; DNA: TGCGCCAGCAGCCAAGCTCTTGGGCAGGGAGAGACCCAGTACTTC
J: TRBJ2-1; size: NA; D: NA; V: TRBV29-1; CDR3: CSVEKWGTGSYNEQFF; DNA: TGCAGCGTTGAAAAATGGGGGACTGGATCCTACAATGAGCAGTTCTTC
J: TRBJ2-7; size: NA; D: NA; V: TRBV7-3; CDR3: CASSLGGGQTYEQYF; DNA: TGTGCCAGCAGCTTAGGAGGAGGCCAAACCTACGAGCAGTACTTC
J: TRBJ2-5; size: NA; D: TRBD2; V: TRBV19; CDR3: CASSSRTSGRALETQYF; DNA: TGTGCCAGTAGTTCCCGGACTAGCGGGAGGGCACTGGAGACCCAGTACTTC
J: TRBJ1-1; size: NA; D: NA; V: TRBV5-6; CDR3: CASRRDNGNTEAFF; DNA: TGTGCCAGCAGGAGGGACAACGGGAACACTGAAGCTTTCTTT